Below, 9 T cell receptor beta chains from the same sample are listed, as sequenced in a study of shared clonotypes between healthy human individuals. TCRdb keeps only in-frame clones here, not all; method: immunoSEQ multiplex PCR. The table has 2 million to 2.5 million clones, roughly 95% seen once. Sample: naive CD4+ T cells sorted from blood. Subset indicated: CD45RA+ positively selected. These TCRs come from a young man in good health.

The rearrangement joins TRBV2 to TRBJ1-5; 8 bases fit TRBD1. Germline-derived CDR1 and CDR2 are SNHLY and FYNNEI. J was trimmed by 2 bases and V by 6 bases; bases with no gene match: 9. The CDR3 runs 16 residues. For the CDR3, the DNA is TGTGCCAGCAGGAAAGACAGGGGAAATGGCAATCAGCCCCAGCATTTT. This gives the protein CASRKDRGNGNQPQHF.

Remarks on this clone: The same CDR3 arises from other DNA sequences in this sample as well. The V and J genes are TRBV9 and TRBJ2-3; no clear D. This CDR3 is 13 amino acids long. V gave up 2 bases and J gave up 0 bases, with 4 bases separating them. Germline V CDR1 and CDR2: SGDLS, YYNGEE. The CDR3 region is CASSVSSTDTQYF. CDR3 sequence (DNA): TGTGCCAGCAGCGTGAGTAGCACAGATACGCAGTATTTT.

The chain uses TRBV9 and TRBJ2-5; D gene uncertain. The germline V and J ends were trimmed by 0 bases and 2 bases, with 11 bases remaining between them. Per the germline V gene, CDR1 is SGDLS and CDR2 is YYNGEE. The CDR3 runs 15 residues. This chain's CDR3 is CASSVVGATQETQYF. The CDR3 coding sequence is TGTGCCAGCAGCGTAGTAGGAGCAACACAAGAGACCCAGTACTTC.

The chain combines TRBV11-2 with TRBJ2-1, with D maybe TRBD1 (5 bases). V lost 0 bases to trimming and J lost 5 bases, with 20 bases between them. Germline CDR1 and CDR2: SGHAT and FQNNGV. The CDR3 covers 18 residues. CDR3 sequence (DNA): TGTGCCAGCAGCTTAGAAATACGCAGGGAATCGCTTAACAATGAGCAGTTCTTC. It is translated as CASSLEIRRESLNNEQFF.

V gene TRBV10-1 combines with J gene TRBJ2-7, with 9 positions matching TRBD2. The V gene end was trimmed by 3 bases and the J gene end by 3 bases; junction bases not matched to a gene: 0. The length of the CDR3 is 13 residues. Germline CDR1 reads WNHNN; CDR2 reads SYGVQD (reference sequence). CDR3: CASSDSGSYEQYF. CDR3 nucleotide sequence: TGCGCCAGCAGTGATAGCGGGAGCTACGAGCAGTACTTC.

About this clone: At one end, the junction sequence differs from germline, possibly due to a read error. The chain recombines TRBV7-7 with TRBJ2-5; D is unclear. In germline, CDR1 is SSHAT, CDR2 FNYEAQ (reference sequence). The CDR3 is made up of 15 amino acids. The CDR3 sequence: CASSPLSSWQETQYF. The CDR3 nucleotides read TGTGCTAGCAGCCCTCTGTCCAGTTGGCAAGAGACCCAGTACTTC.

The chain recombines TRBV7-9 with TRBJ2-1; 7 nucleotides agree with TRBD1. Losses at the gene ends were 6 bases for V and 16 bases for J; bases not matched to a gene: 9. CDR1 is SEHNR, CDR2 FQNEAQ, per germline (reference sequence). The CDR3 totals 11 residues. The CDR3 loop is CASSYRKGAFF. Written as DNA, the CDR3 is TGTGCCAGCAGTTATCGGAAGGGGGCCTTCTTC. Based on the CDR3 plus reference TRBV7-9 and TRBJ2-1, the full variable domain is DTGVSQNPRHKITKRGQNVTFRCDPISEHNRLYWYRQTLGQGPEFLTYFQNEAQLEKSRLLSDRFSAERPKGSFSTLEIQRTEQGDSAMYLCASSYRKGAFFGPGTRLTVL.

The CDR3 spells CASSLGDSYSYEQYF. In DNA, the CDR3 is TGTGCCAGCAGCTTGGGGGACTCCTACTCCTACGAGCAGTACTTC. The J gene is TRBJ2-7, the V gene TRBV5-5, with D possibly matching TRBD2 (6 bases). The V gene lost 0 bases and the J gene lost 0 bases, with 10 bases spanning the gap. CDR1 is SGHKS and CDR2 is YYEKEE in the germline V gene (reference sequence). CDR3 size: 15 residues.

The V gene is TRBV2, the J gene TRBJ1-6; D perhaps matches TRBD1 (5 bases). The CDR3 is 15 residues long. V was shortened by 2 bases and J by 6 bases, with 11 bases between the two germline ends. In germline, CDR1 is SNHLY, CDR2 FYNNEI. The CDR3 DNA reads TGTGCCAGCAGTGAACAAACAGGCATTAATTCACCCCTCCACTTT. Translation: CASSEQTGINSPLHF.